Each of the 14 T cell receptor beta chains below was sequenced from the same sample in a study of cytomegalovirus exposure and HLA in healthy donors. PCR amplification relied on 60 Vbeta primers (plus 13 Jbeta primers). The protocol was immunoSEQ multiplex PCR, while the TCRdb copy is restricted to in-frame clones and leaves out a portion. The table has tens of thousands of clones, just over 75% seen once. The sample consisted of PBMCs. These receptors were collected from a man in his thirties or forties in good health and CMV-seronegative.

V and J are TRBV10-3 and TRBJ2-1, with 11 positions matching TRBD2. Germline lookup yields CDR1 ENHRY and CDR2 SYGVKD. The V gene end was trimmed by 6 bases and the J gene end by 7 bases; junction bases not matched to a gene: 17. CDR3 length: 18 residues. The CDR3 nucleotides read TGTGCCATCAGCCCTTCGATTTCAACTAGCGGGAGCTCGAATGAGCAGTTCTTC. Its protein product is CAISPSISTSGSSNEQFF.

This chain connects TRBV5-6 to TRBJ1-5; TRBD1 might be the D (6 bases). Germline V gene data show CDR1 as SGHDT and CDR2 as YYEEEE. The ends were cut back, 3 bases at V and 3 bases at J, with 19 bases in the middle. The CDR3 is made up of 17 amino acids. CDR3 protein: CASSSQLTGRHNQPQHF. The CDR3 region has the DNA TGTGCCAGCAGCTCACAATTAACAGGGAGACACAATCAGCCCCAGCATTTT.

The chain recombines TRBV19 with TRBJ1-1; tentatively, D is TRBD1 (5 bases). CDR1 and CDR2 from the germline V gene are LNHDA and SQIVND (reference sequence). V lost 8 bases and J lost 6, with 16 bases in between. This CDR3 has 13 residues. The CDR3 loop is CASGPGGIAEAFF. DNA for the CDR3: TGTGCCAGTGGGCCTGGGGGGATCGCTGAAGCTTTCTTT.

A single count supports this clone. The chain recombines TRBV7-2 with TRBJ1-4, with D possibly matching TRBD1 (5 bases). Between the trimmed V and J ends, which lost 4 bases and 5 bases, there was a span of 14 bases. This CDR3 has 15 residues. Germline lookup yields CDR1 SGHTA and CDR2 FQGNSA. The CDR3 spells CASSSRVGLNEKLFF. CDR3 nucleotide sequence: TGTGCCAGCAGCTCTCGTGTGGGACTCAATGAAAAACTGTTTTTT.

J is TRBJ1-5 and V is TRBV7-9; D ambiguous. V lost 0 bases and J 6 bases, leaving 6 bases between the germline ends. There are 13 residues in the CDR3. Germline V gene data show CDR1 as SEHNR and CDR2 as FQNEAQ (reference sequence). The CDR3, as DNA: TGTGCCAGCAGCTTAGCGGGCAGTCAGCCCCAGCATTTT. This encodes CASSLAGSQPQHF.

The chain has TRBV5-1 and TRBJ2-5; 11 nucleotides align to TRBD2. V dropped 6 bases and J dropped 4; count of bases not matched to a gene: 5. Germline V gene data show CDR1 as SGHRS and CDR2 as YFSETQ. The CDR3 spans 14 residues. The CDR3 DNA reads as TGCGCCAGCAAGGGACTAGCGGCAAGAGAGACCCAGTACTTC. This gives the protein CASKGLAARETQYF.

CDR3 residues: CASSFQGLETQYF. CDR3 nucleotide sequence: TGCGCCAGCAGCTTCCAGGGGTTGGAGACCCAGTACTTC. This chain links TRBV5-1 with TRBJ2-5; tentatively, D is TRBD1 (6 bases). The germline gives CDR1 SGHRS, CDR2 YFSETQ. V lost 2 bases and J lost 5, with 10 bases in between. The CDR3 is 13 residues long.

J is TRBJ1-5 and V is TRBV5-8; 8 nucleotides agree with TRBD1. Looked up from germline, CDR1 is SGHTS and CDR2 is YDEGEE. V dropped 0 bases and J dropped 2; count of bases not matched to a gene: 4. The CDR3 sequence is 16 residues long. In DNA form, the CDR3 reads TGTGCCAGCAGCTTGGCCCCGGGACAGGGCAATCAGCCCCAGCATTTT. Protein product: CASSLAPGQGNQPQHF.

Here the CDR3 DNA reads TGTGCCAGCAGCCCTACAGGGGTGAACACTGAAGCTTTCTTT. Its translation is CASSPTGVNTEAFF. The V and J genes are TRBV7-8 and TRBJ1-1; 7 bases are a match to TRBD1. The CDR3 covers 14 residues. Trimming at V came to 5 bases and at J to 0 bases, leaving 3 bases not matched to a gene. Germline CDR1 is SGHVS and CDR2 is FQNEAQ.

The V call is TRBV28, the J call TRBJ2-3; 9 bases are a match to TRBD1. The CDR3 length is 18 residues. V dropped 3 bases and J dropped 4; count of bases not matched to a gene: 14. Germline V CDR1 and CDR2: MDHEN, SYDVKM. The CDR3 reads CASSFGDRALVGADTQYF. The CDR3 coding sequence is TGTGCCAGCAGTTTCGGGGACAGGGCCTTGGTCGGGGCAGATACGCAGTATTTT.

The chain combines TRBV19 with TRBJ1-1, with 7 positions matching TRBD1. J gave up 1 base and V 4 bases, and 18 bases lay outside the gene matches. The CDR3 extends over 19 amino acids. Per germline, CDR1 LNHDA and CDR2 SQIVND (reference sequence). The CDR3 reads CASSTILGNRQGKNTEAFF. As DNA, the CDR3 is TGTGCCAGTAGTACCATTTTGGGGAATAGACAGGGAAAGAACACTGAAGCTTTCTTT.

The chain combines TRBV10-1 with TRBJ1-1; D unresolved. Looked up from germline, CDR1 is WNHNN and CDR2 is SYGVQD (reference sequence). The V gene lost 5 bases and the J gene lost 0 bases, with 7 bases spanning the gap. The CDR3 is 13 residues long. The CDR3 DNA is TGCGCCAGCAGTCAAACACTGAACACTGAAGCTTTCTTT. The encoded protein is CASSQTLNTEAFF.

The CDR3 reads CASTGGISLNQPQHF. For the CDR3, the DNA is TGTGCCAGCACGGGGGGCATCTCTCTCAATCAGCCCCAGCATTTT. The gene calls are TRBV2 and TRBJ1-5; D perhaps matches TRBD1 (6 bases). V was cut by 7 bases and J by 3 bases, with 16 bases left in between. This CDR3 spans 15 amino acids. In germline, CDR1 is SNHLY, CDR2 FYNNEI. Full variable domain (outside the CDR3, taken from reference TRBV2 and TRBJ1-5): EPEVTQTPSHQVTQMGQEVILRCVPISNHLYFYWYRQILGQKVEFLVSFYNNEISEKSEIFDDQFSVERPDGSNFTLKIRSTKLEDSAMYFCASTGGISLNQPQHFGDGTRLSIL.

V and J are TRBV4-2 and TRBJ1-2; possibly TRBD1 for D (6 bases). The CDR3 consists of 13 residues. Germline values: CDR1 LGHNA, CDR2 YNFKEQ. V was trimmed by 4 bases and J by 8 bases, leaving 14 bases between them. The CDR3 sequence: CASSPSGVLGYTF. The CDR3 DNA follows: TGTGCCAGCAGCCCATCAGGGGTCTTGGGCTACACCTTC.